This TCR beta chain was identified during a study of CD8+ T cells in alopecia areata. The sequencing template was cDNA reverse transcribed from extracted RNA. Sequencing used immunoSEQ multiplex PCR; TCRdb keeps in-frame clones, though not all of them. Seen here are about 120,000 clones, roughly 50% observed once, and the top ten hold roughly 10%. V was trimmed by 3 bases and J by 7 bases, leaving 22 bases between them. Germline CDR1 is SGHDN and CDR2 is FVKESK. The CDR3 totals 18 residues. The chain links TRBV14 to TRBJ1-6, with D perhaps matching TRBD1 (5 bases). What was sequenced was NKG2D-low CD8+ T cells sorted from blood. The receptor was derived from a human donor with alopecia areata. CDR3 protein: CASSHIGDQGAENSPLHF. In DNA, the CDR3 is TGTGCCAGCAGCCATATAGGGGACCAAGGCGCGGAAAATTCACCCCTCCACTTT.